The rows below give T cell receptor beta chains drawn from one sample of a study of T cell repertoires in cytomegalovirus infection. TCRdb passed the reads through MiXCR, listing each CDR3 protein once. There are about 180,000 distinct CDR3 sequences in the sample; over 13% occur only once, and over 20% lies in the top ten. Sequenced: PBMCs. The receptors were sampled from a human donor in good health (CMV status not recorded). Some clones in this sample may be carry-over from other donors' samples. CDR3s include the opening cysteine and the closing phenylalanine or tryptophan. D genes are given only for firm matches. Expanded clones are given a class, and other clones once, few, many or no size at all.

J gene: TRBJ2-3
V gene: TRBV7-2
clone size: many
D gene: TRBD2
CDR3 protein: CASSLGAGEGDTQYF
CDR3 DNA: TGTGCCAGCAGCTTGGGAGCGGGAGAGGGAGATACGCAGTATTTT

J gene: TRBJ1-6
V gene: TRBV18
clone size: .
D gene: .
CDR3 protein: CASSPPAGEGSPLHF
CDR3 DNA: TGTGCCAGCTCACCACCGGCAGGAGAAGGGTCACCCCTCCACTTT

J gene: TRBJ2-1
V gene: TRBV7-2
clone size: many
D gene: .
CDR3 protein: CASSLGGRGNNEQFF
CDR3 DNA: TGTGCCAGCAGCTTAGGAGGGAGGGGGAACAATGAGCAGTTCTTC

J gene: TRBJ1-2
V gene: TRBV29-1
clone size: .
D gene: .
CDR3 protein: CSILVGWFYGYTF
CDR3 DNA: TGCAGCATTCTAGTCGGCTGGTTCTATGGCTACACCTTC

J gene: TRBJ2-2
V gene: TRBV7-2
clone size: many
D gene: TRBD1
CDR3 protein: CASRPTKPGQGNTGELFF
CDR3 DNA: TGTGCCAGCAGACCCACTAAGCCGGGACAGGGGAACACCGGGGAGCTGTTTTTT

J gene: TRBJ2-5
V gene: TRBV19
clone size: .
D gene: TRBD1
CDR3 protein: CASSISAQGAGETQYF
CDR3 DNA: TGTGCCAGTAGTATTAGTGCACAGGGGGCCGGGGAGACCCAGTACTTC

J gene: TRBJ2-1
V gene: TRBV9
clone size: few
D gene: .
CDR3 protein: CASSVGGNVLNEQFF
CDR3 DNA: TGTGCCAGCAGCGTAGGCGGGAACGTCCTCAATGAGCAGTTCTTC

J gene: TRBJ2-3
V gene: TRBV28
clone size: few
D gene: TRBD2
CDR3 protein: CASSLSGLAGVKTDTQYF
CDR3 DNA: TGTGCCAGCAGTTTATCGGGACTAGCGGGAGTGAAGACAGATACGCAGTATTTT

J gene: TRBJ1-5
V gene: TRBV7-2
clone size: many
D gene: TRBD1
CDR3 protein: CASSPRTGQPQHF
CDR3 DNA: TGTGCCAGCAGCCCCCGGACAGGTCAGCCCCAGCATTTT

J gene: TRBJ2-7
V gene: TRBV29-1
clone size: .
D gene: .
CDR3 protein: CSVAIEQYF
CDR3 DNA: TGCAGCGTCGCAATTGAGCAGTACTTC

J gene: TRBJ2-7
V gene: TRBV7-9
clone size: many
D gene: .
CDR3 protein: CASSPQQGPGSYEQYF
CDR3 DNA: TGTGCCAGCAGCCCACAGCAGGGGCCCGGATCCTACGAGCAGTACTTC

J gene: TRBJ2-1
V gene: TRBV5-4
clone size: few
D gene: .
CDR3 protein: CASSPGGPSSYNEQFF
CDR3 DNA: TGTGCCAGCAGCCCCGGGGGGCCAAGTTCCTACAATGAGCAGTTCTTC

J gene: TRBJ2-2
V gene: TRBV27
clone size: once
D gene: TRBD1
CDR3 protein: CASSNRGAYTGELFF
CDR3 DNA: TGTGCCAGCAGTAACAGGGGGGCGTACACCGGGGAGCTGTTTTTT

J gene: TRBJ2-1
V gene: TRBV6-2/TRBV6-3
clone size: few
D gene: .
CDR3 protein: CASSLSPREQFF
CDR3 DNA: TGTGCCAGCAGTTTGTCGCCAAGGGAGCAGTTCTTC